The 13 T cell receptor beta chains below all came from one sample that was sequenced in a study of CD8 T cells in Susac syndrome. 0.5 to 1 ug RNA was reverse transcribed with random hexamers. MiXCR, run by TCRdb on the immunoSEQ multiplex PCR reads, gives a single entry per CDR3 protein. The sample holds roughly 150,000 distinct CDR3 sequences; roughly 95% are singletons and the top ten take 0.15%. Sequencing was carried out using CD8+ T cells from PBMCs. The receptors shown here come from a human donor with multiple sclerosis.

The chain carries TRBV13 and TRBJ2-7; possible D gene TRBD2, 5 bases. The CDR3 has 14 amino acids. Germline-derived CDR1 and CDR2 are PRHDT and FYEKMQ (reference sequence). With 4 bases removed from V and 4 bases from J, the gap between germline ends came to 14 bases. The CDR3 DNA follows: TGTGCCAGCAGCTCCTTAGCGTCGAAATACGAGCAGTACTTC. This codes for CASSSLASKYEQYF.

This clonotype appeared once. J is TRBJ2-6 and V is TRBV30, with D perhaps TRBD2 (6 bases). CDR1 is GTSNPN and CDR2 is SVGIG in the germline V gene (reference sequence). This CDR3 has 15 amino acids. The CDR3 is CALISGDSGANVLTF. The CDR3 nucleotides read TGTGCTCTTATCTCGGGGGACTCTGGGGCCAACGTCCTGACTTTC.

The chain employs TRBV19 and TRBJ1-1; tentatively, D is TRBD1 (5 bases). Per the germline V gene, CDR1 is LNHDA and CDR2 is SQIVND (reference sequence). Trimming left V 8 bases short and J 11 bases short, with 12 bases between. This CDR3 contains 10 residues. The chain's CDR3 is CASGTGHAFF. DNA for the CDR3: TGTGCCAGTGGAACAGGACACGCTTTCTTT.

The J gene is TRBJ2-1, the V gene TRBV27; D might be TRBD2 (5 bases). The V end was cut by 7 bases, the J end by 0 bases, with 7 bases between. Germline CDR1 and CDR2: MNHEY and SMNVEV (reference sequence). This CDR3 has 13 amino acids. This CDR3 is CASTGSSYNEQFF. The CDR3, as DNA: TGTGCCAGCACGGGGAGCTCCTACAATGAGCAGTTCTTC.

The V call is TRBV2, the J call TRBJ1-6; 7 bases align to TRBD1. CDR3 length: 16 amino acids. The J segment lost 6 bases and the V segment lost 7 bases, leaving 12 bases of the junction unmatched. CDR1 and CDR2 (germline): SNHLY, FYNNEI. The CDR3 sequence is CASKGGTVRTNSPLHF. In DNA form, the CDR3 reads TGTGCCAGCAAAGGGGGGACAGTAAGAACTAATTCACCCCTCCACTTT.

The chain links TRBV29-1 to TRBJ1-1; TRBD1 matches 7 bases. This CDR3 region has 15 residues. Germline V gene data show CDR1 as SQVTM and CDR2 as ANQGSEA. V dropped 7 bases and J dropped 0; count of bases not matched to a gene: 11. CDR3: CSGRFTGQMNTEAFF. CDR3 in DNA: TGCAGCGGCCGGTTTACGGGACAGATGAACACTGAAGCTTTCTTT.

This clonotype occurred once. CDR3 sequence reads: CATQTGIHEQYV. The DNA of the CDR3 is TGTGCCACCCAGACAGGGATCCACGAGCAGTACGTC. The chain couples TRBV2 to TRBJ2-7, with 7 bases identical to TRBD1. CDR1 is SNHLY, CDR2 FYNNEI, per germline. CDR3 length: 12 residues. V lost 10 bases and J lost 5; bases outside the gene matches: 8.

The rearrangement uses TRBV5-6 and TRBJ1-2, with D perhaps matching TRBD1 (5 bases). Trimming took off 2 bases at V and 5 bases at J, with 10 bases between the two ends. This CDR3 comprises 13 residues. Germline V CDR1 and CDR2: SGHDT, YYEEEE. The CDR3 here is CASSLGVEYGYTF. CDR3 sequence (DNA): TGTGCCAGCAGCTTAGGGGTTGAATATGGCTACACCTTC.

The CDR3 region is CASSFRPYNEQFF. CDR3 DNA sequence: TGTGCCAGCAGTTTCCGACCCTACAATGAGCAGTTCTTC. V usage is TRBV6-2 or TRBV6-3 and J usage is TRBJ2-1; no firm D call. V lost 4 bases and J lost 2, with 6 bases in between. Germline V gene sequence: CDR1 MNHEY, CDR2 SVGEGT. The CDR3 extends over 13 amino acids.

The chain employs TRBV29-1 and TRBJ1-1; the D is unclear. In germline, CDR1 is SQVTM, CDR2 ANQGSEA. Trimming took off 4 bases at V and 11 bases at J, with 14 bases between the two ends. This CDR3 is built from 11 residues. Here the CDR3 reads CSVGLRGEAFF. CDR3 sequence (DNA): TGCAGCGTTGGGTTGCGGGGTGAGGCTTTCTTT.

The J gene is TRBJ2-3, the V gene TRBV11-2, with TRBD2 as a possible D gene (7 bases). The germline V and J ends were trimmed by 6 bases and 2 bases, with 21 bases remaining between them. Germline CDR1 SGHAT, CDR2 FQNNGV. The CDR3 spans 17 residues. CDR3 nucleotide sequence: TGTGCCAGCAGTTCCCCCGAGAGGGGGGGCGACACAGATACGCAGTATTTT. Translation gives CASSSPERGGDTDTQYF.

The CDR3 region is CASSYAGRGSETQYF. The CDR3, as DNA: TGTGCCAGCAGTTACGCCGGGCGGGGGAGCGAGACCCAGTACTTC. V usage is TRBV6-5 and J usage is TRBJ2-5; TRBD2 matches at 7 bases. Germline V gene data show CDR1 as MNHEY and CDR2 as SVGAGI. With 2 bases clipped from V and 5 bases from J, the junction kept 8 bases outside the gene matches. The CDR3 contains 15 residues.

The chain couples TRBV4-2 to TRBJ2-6; TRBD2 is a possible D gene (6 bases). This CDR3 is 18 amino acids long. V lost 1 base and J lost 0, with 13 bases in between. Germline CDR1 and CDR2: LGHNA and YNFKEQ. The CDR3 region is CASSQGGWRDSGANVLTF. In DNA form, the CDR3 reads TGTGCCAGCAGCCAAGGGGGTTGGCGGGACTCTGGGGCCAACGTCCTGACTTTC.